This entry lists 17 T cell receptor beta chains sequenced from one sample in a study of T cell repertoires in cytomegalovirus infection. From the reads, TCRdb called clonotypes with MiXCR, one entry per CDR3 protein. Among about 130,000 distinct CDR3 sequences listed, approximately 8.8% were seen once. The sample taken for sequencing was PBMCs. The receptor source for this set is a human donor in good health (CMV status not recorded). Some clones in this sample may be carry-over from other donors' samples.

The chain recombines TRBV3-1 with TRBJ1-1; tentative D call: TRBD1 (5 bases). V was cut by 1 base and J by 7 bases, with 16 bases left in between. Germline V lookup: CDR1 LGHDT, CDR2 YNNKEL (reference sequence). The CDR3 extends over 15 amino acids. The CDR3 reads CASSQAAGRRGEAFF. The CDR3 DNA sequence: TGTGCCAGCAGCCAAGCGGCGGGGCGGCGAGGTGAAGCTTTCTTT.

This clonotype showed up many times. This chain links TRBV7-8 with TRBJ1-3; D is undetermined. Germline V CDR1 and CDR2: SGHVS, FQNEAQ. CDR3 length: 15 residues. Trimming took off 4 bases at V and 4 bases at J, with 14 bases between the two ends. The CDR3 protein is CASSSSGSAGNTIYF. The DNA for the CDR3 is TGTGCCAGCAGCTCCTCGGGATCGGCCGGAAACACCATATATTTT.

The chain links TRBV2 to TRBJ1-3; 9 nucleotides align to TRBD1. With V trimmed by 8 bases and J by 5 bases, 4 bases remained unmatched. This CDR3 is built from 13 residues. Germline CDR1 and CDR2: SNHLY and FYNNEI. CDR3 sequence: CASGGQGRNTIYF. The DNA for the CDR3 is TGTGCCAGCGGGGGACAGGGCCGAAACACCATATATTTT.

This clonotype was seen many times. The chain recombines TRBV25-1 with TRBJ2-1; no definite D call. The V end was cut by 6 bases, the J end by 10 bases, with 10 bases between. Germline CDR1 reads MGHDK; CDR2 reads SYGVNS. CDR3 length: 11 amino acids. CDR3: CASSFIREQFF. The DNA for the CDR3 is TGTGCCAGCAGCTTTATTCGGGAGCAGTTCTTC.

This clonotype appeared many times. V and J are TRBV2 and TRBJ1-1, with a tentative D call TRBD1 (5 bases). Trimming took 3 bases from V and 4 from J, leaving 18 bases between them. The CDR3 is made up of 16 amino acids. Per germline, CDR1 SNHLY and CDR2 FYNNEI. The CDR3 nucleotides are TGTGCCAGCAGTGATTCCTCCTTGGGGGTTGGCACTGAAGCTTTCTTT. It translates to CASSDSSLGVGTEAFF.

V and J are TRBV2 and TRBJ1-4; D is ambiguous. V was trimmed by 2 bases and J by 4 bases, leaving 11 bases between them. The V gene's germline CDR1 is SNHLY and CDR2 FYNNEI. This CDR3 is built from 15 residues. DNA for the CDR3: TGTGCCAGCAGTGAATTAAAGGCCCTTAATGAAAAACTGTTTTTT. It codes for CASSELKALNEKLFF.

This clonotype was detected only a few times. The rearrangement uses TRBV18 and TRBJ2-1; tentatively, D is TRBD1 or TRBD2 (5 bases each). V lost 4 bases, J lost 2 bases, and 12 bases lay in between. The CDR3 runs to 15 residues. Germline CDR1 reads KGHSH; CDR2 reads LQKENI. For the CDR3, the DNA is TGTGCCAGCTCACGGGGGTCCGGGCCCTACAATGAGCAGTTCTTC. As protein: CASSRGSGPYNEQFF.

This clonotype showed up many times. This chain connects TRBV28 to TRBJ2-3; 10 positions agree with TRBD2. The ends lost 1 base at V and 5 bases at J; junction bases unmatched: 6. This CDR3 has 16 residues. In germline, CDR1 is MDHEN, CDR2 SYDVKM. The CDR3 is CASSLFSGGSKDTQYF. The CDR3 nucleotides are TGTGCCAGCAGTTTATTTAGCGGGGGGTCGAAAGATACGCAGTATTTT. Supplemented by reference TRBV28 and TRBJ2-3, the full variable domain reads DVKVTQSSRYLVKRTGEKVFLECVQDMDHENMFWYRQDPGLGLRLIYFSYDVKMKEKGDIPEGYSVSREKKERFSLILESASTNQTSMYLCASSLFSGGSKDTQYFGPGTRLTVL.

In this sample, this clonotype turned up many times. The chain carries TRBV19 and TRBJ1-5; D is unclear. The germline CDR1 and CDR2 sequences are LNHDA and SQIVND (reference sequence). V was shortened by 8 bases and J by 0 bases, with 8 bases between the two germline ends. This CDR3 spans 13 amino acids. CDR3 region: CASAWDSNQPQHF. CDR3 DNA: TGTGCCAGTGCATGGGATAGCAATCAGCCCCAGCATTTT.

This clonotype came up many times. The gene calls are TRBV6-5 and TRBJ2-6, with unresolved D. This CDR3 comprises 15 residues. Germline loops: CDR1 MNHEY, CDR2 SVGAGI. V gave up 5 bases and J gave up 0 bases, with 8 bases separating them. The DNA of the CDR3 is TGTGCCAGCAGTCCCCGTTCCTCTGGGGCCAACGTCCTGACTTTC. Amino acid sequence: CASSPRSSGANVLTF.

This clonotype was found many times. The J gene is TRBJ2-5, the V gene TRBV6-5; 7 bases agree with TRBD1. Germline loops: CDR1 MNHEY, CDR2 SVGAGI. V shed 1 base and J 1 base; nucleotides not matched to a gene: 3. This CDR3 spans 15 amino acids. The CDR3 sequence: CASSYLGQLQETQYF. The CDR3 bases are TGTGCCAGCAGTTACTTGGGACAGCTCCAAGAGACCCAGTACTTC.

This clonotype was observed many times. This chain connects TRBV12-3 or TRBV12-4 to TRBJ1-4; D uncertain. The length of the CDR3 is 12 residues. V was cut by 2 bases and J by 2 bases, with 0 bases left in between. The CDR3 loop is CASSLTNEKLFF. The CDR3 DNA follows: TGTGCCAGCAGTTTAACTAATGAAAAACTGTTTTTT.

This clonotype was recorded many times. The CDR3, as DNA: TGCAGCGTTGAATTGTTCGGCGGGGAGACCCAGTACTTC. Translating it yields CSVELFGGETQYF. V is TRBV29-1 and J is TRBJ2-5; a possible D gene is TRBD2 (5 bases). V gave up 2 bases and J gave up 5 bases, with 12 bases separating them. Germline-derived CDR1 and CDR2 are SQVTM and ANQGSEA. The CDR3 is 13 amino acids.

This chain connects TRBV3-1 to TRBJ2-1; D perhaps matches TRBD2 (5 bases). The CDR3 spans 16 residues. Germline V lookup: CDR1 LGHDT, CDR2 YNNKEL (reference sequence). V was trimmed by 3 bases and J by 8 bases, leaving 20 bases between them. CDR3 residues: CASSQAGRRSRDEQFF. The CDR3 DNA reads TGTGCCAGCAGCCAGGCGGGCAGGCGGTCCCGCGATGAGCAGTTCTTC.

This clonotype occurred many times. The CDR3 DNA reads as TGTGCCACGGGTGAGGGGCCTAGCACAGATACGCAGTATTTT. It yields the protein CATGEGPSTDTQYF. The rearrangement links TRBV7-6 to TRBJ2-3, with D perhaps matching TRBD1 or TRBD2 (5 bases each). CDR1 and CDR2 (germline): SGHVS, FNYEAQ. This CDR3 region has 14 residues. The V and J ends lost 10 bases and 0 bases respectively, with 14 bases between them.

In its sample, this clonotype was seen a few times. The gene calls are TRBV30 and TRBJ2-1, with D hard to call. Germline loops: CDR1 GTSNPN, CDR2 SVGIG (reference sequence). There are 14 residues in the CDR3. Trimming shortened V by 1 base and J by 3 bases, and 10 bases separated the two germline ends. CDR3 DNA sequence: TGTGCCTGGAGTGAAGGGTTACTCTACAATGAGCAGTTCTTC. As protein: CAWSEGLLYNEQFF.

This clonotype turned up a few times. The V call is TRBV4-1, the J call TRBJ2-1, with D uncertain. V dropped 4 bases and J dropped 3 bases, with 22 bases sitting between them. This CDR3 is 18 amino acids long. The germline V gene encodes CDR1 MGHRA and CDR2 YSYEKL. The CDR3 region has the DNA TGCGCCAGCAGCCCCCCGGGCCAGCCGGGTCTGCACTACAATGAGCAGTTCTTC. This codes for CASSPPGQPGLHYNEQFF.